Listed here are 22 T cell receptor beta chains from one sample, sequenced in a study of chemoradiotherapy in HPV16-positive cancers. Assay: immunoSEQ multiplex PCR; the TCRdb copy retains only in-frame clones and omits some. The table records around 33,000 clones, about 85% of them present only once. Sequencing used blood, obtained from a patient who underwent chemoradiotherapy. Receptors were obtained from a human donor with HPV-associated anogenital cancer.

V usage is TRBV7-6 and J usage is TRBJ2-1, with D maybe TRBD1 (6 bases). Trimming shortened V by 5 bases and J by 5 bases, and 13 bases separated the two germline ends. Germline V gives CDR1 SGHVS, CDR2 FNYEAQ. CDR3 size: 14 residues. The CDR3 nucleotides are TGTGCCAGCAGCACAACAGGGTTACACAATGAGCAGTTCTTC. It encodes CASSTTGLHNEQFF.

The genes are TRBV9 and TRBJ1-2; 7 bases align to TRBD1. The CDR3 covers 15 residues. The germline V gene has CDR1 SGDLS and CDR2 YYNGEE. The junction had 5 bases not matched to a gene; V was cut back by 0 bases and J by 3 bases. CDR3 bases: TGTGCCAGCAGCGTAGGGGCAGGGGGAGACTATGGCTACACCTTC. Translation gives CASSVGAGGDYGYTF.

This sequence joins TRBV2 and TRBJ1-5; weak D call: TRBD1 (6 bases). The length of the CDR3 is 14 residues. Germline CDR1 SNHLY, CDR2 FYNNEI. V lost 6 bases and J 7 bases, leaving 16 bases between the germline ends. The CDR3 reads CASSEKTGLQPQHF. CDR3 coding DNA: TGTGCCAGCAGCGAAAAAACAGGGCTCCAGCCCCAGCATTTT.

The V gene is TRBV11-2, the J gene TRBJ1-3; 8 bases fit TRBD1. The CDR3 sequence is 16 residues long. CDR1 SGHAT and CDR2 FQNNGV come from the germline V gene. V lost 5 bases and J lost 3; bases outside the gene matches: 9. Here the CDR3 reads CASSVLRGRGGNTIYF. CDR3 DNA: TGTGCCAGCAGCGTCCTCAGGGGGCGCGGTGGAAACACCATATATTTT.

The chain uses TRBV11-2 and TRBJ1-2, with D possibly matching TRBD1 (5 bases). The CDR3 is made up of 14 amino acids. V was shortened by 1 base and J by 5 bases, with 11 bases between the two germline ends. Germline V gene sequence: CDR1 SGHAT, CDR2 FQNNGV. DNA for the CDR3: TGTGCCAGCAGCTTAGGATCAGGGACGTATGGCTACACCTTC. Translating gives CASSLGSGTYGYTF.

V is TRBV7-9 and J is TRBJ1-2; D remains ambiguous. Trimming pared 5 bases from V and 2 bases from J, leaving 18 bases between. The CDR3 runs 16 residues. Germline loops: CDR1 SEHNR, CDR2 FQNEAQ (reference sequence). The CDR3 DNA sequence: TGTGCCAGCAGCCCTAGCTGGGCCGGTGAAAACTATGGCTACACCTTC. Its protein is CASSPSWAGENYGYTF.

A few counts support this clone. V and J are TRBV9 and TRBJ2-3; 7 positions agree with TRBD1. This CDR3 is built from 12 residues. The V segment lost 4 bases and the J segment 6 bases; nucleotides outside the gene matches: 2. Germline V lookup: CDR1 SGDLS, CDR2 YYNGEE. For the CDR3, the DNA is TGTGCCAGCAGCACACAGGGGGATACGCAGTATTTT. Protein: CASSTQGDTQYF.

This clone was seen only once. The V and J genes are TRBV9 and TRBJ1-1; D is unresolved. The CDR3 covers 15 residues. Germline V gene lookup returns CDR1 SGDLS and CDR2 YYNGEE. Trimming took 0 bases from V and 3 from J, leaving 12 bases between them. CDR3 region: CASSVGPGMDTEAFF. CDR3 in DNA: TGTGCCAGCAGCGTAGGCCCGGGGATGGACACTGAAGCTTTCTTT.

The chain uses TRBV6-6 and TRBJ1-2; tentative D call: TRBD1 (6 bases). V gave up 0 bases and J gave up 3 bases, with 14 bases separating them. Germline V gene sequence: CDR1 MNHNY, CDR2 SVGAGI (reference sequence). The CDR3 extends over 16 amino acids. The CDR3 loop reads CASSYSESGVDYGYTF. DNA for the CDR3: TGTGCCAGCAGTTACTCAGAGTCAGGGGTCGACTATGGCTACACCTTC.

The chain employs TRBV5-1 and TRBJ2-7; D remains ambiguous. The CDR3 totals 12 residues. Between the trimmed V and J ends, which lost 2 bases and 6 bases, there was a span of 9 bases. Germline V gene data show CDR1 as SGHRS and CDR2 as YFSETQ. The CDR3 sequence: CASSLGWGEQYF. CDR3 DNA: TGCGCCAGCAGCTTAGGGTGGGGCGAGCAGTACTTC.

The chain employs TRBV7-9 and TRBJ1-4; D is uncertain. The CDR3 consists of 14 residues. The V end lost 3 bases, the J end lost 8 bases, and 13 bases lay between the germline ends. Germline CDR1 is SEHNR and CDR2 is FQNEAQ (reference sequence). In DNA form, the CDR3 reads TGTGCCAGCAGCTTGGGTGAGGTTGGCGAAAAACTGTTTTTT. This translates into CASSLGEVGEKLFF.

V and J are TRBV4-2 and TRBJ2-7; 7 bases fit TRBD2. The ends lost 1 base at V and 2 bases at J; junction bases unmatched: 2. The CDR3 contains 14 residues. Per germline, CDR1 LGHNA and CDR2 YNFKEQ. The CDR3 nucleotides read TGTGCCAGCAGCCAAGCGGGGGGAGCCTACGAGCAGTACTTC. It is translated as CASSQAGGAYEQYF.

This clone has just a few counts. The rearrangement links TRBV7-9 to TRBJ1-1; D is possibly TRBD1 (5 bases). CDR3 size: 15 residues. CDR1 and CDR2 from the germline V gene are SEHNR and FQNEAQ (reference sequence). Trimming took off 5 bases at V and 3 bases at J, with 16 bases between the two ends. The CDR3 here is CASSLAWGKDTEAFF. Written as DNA, the CDR3 is TGTGCCAGCAGCCTTGCCTGGGGCAAGGACACTGAAGCTTTCTTT. Looking up the rest from reference TRBV7-9 and TRBJ1-1 gives the full variable domain: DTGVSQNPRHKITKRGQNVTFRCDPISEHNRLYWYRQTLGQGPEFLTYFQNEAQLEKSRLLSDRFSAERPKGSFSTLEIQRTEQGDSAMYLCASSLAWGKDTEAFFGQGTRLTVV.

The chain combines TRBV11-2 with TRBJ2-5; D gene uncertain. The J call may be in error: the DNA end matches TRBJ2-7 better. The V gene's germline CDR1 is SGHAT and CDR2 FQNNGV. This CDR3 spans 11 amino acids. Here the CDR3 reads CASARSYEQYF. The CDR3 DNA is TGTGCCAGCGCTAGGTCCTACGAGCAGTACTTC.

This clone was counted a single time. The CDR3 DNA sequence: TGTGCCAGCAGTTTAGGGGGGGGTAGGAGCAATCAGCCCCAGCATTTT. It is translated as CASSLGGGRSNQPQHF. The chain joins TRBV27 to TRBJ1-5; D is possibly TRBD1 (5 bases). CDR1 MNHEY and CDR2 SMNVEV come from the germline V gene (reference sequence). V shed 2 bases and J shed 1 base, with 12 bases lying between them. The CDR3 length is 16 residues.

The chain has TRBV10-3 and TRBJ1-2, with D perhaps matching TRBD1 (5 bases). Germline loops: CDR1 ENHRY, CDR2 SYGVKD. This CDR3 has 13 residues. Trimming left V 2 bases short and J 8 bases short, with 12 bases between. CDR3 nucleotide sequence: TGTGCCATCAGTGAGCAGGGTCGGGGCGGCTACACCTTC. Encoded protein: CAISEQGRGGYTF.

The rearrangement uses TRBV18 and TRBJ1-1, with a possible D match to TRBD1 (5 bases). The germline V gene has CDR1 KGHSH and CDR2 LQKENI. This CDR3 comprises 13 residues. Trimming left V 2 bases short and J 3 bases short, with 7 bases between. The DNA for the CDR3 is TGTGCCAGCTCACCAAGGGGCGACACTGAAGCTTTCTTT. This codes for CASSPRGDTEAFF. The full variable domain, in which reference TRBV18 and TRBJ1-1 provide the parts outside the CDR3, is NAGVMQNPRHLVRRRGQEARLRCSPMKGHSHVYWYRQLPEEGLKFMVYLQKENIIDESGMPKERFSAEFPKEGPSILRIQQVVRGDSAAYFCASSPRGDTEAFFGQGTRLTVV.

The chain employs TRBV27 and TRBJ1-2; D not certain. V lost 4 bases and J lost 5, with 11 bases in between. The CDR3 contains 13 residues. Germline CDR1 MNHEY, CDR2 SMNVEV (reference sequence). This chain's CDR3 is CASSYGKRYGYTF. The CDR3 nucleotides are TGTGCCAGCAGTTACGGGAAAAGATATGGCTACACCTTC.

This clone has a single count. This sequence joins TRBV7-6 and TRBJ2-2, with TRBD1 matching over 7 bases. Germline V lookup: CDR1 SGHVS, CDR2 FNYEAQ. This CDR3 has 15 residues. V lost 1 base, J lost 6 bases, and 5 bases stayed unmatched. CDR3 protein: CASSLGGTVAGELFF. In nucleotides, the CDR3 is TGTGCCAGCAGCTTAGGGGGGACAGTCGCCGGGGAGCTGTTTTTT.

The rearrangement links TRBV7-2 to TRBJ1-4, with TRBD1 matching over 10 bases. CDR1 and CDR2 from the germline V gene are SGHTA and FQGNSA. This CDR3 has 16 residues. After removal of 5 bases from V and 4 bases from J, the junction contained 7 bases not matched to a gene. CDR3 sequence: CASSPDRGPVNEKLFF. Here the CDR3 DNA reads TGTGCCAGCAGCCCCGACAGGGGGCCAGTTAATGAAAAACTGTTTTTT.

The genes are TRBV19 and TRBJ2-1, with D tentatively TRBD1 or TRBD2 (6 bases each). Deletions cut 6 bases from V and 3 bases from J, with 21 bases between. CDR1 is LNHDA, CDR2 SQIVND, per germline (reference sequence). CDR3 length equals 17 residues. This CDR3 is CASRPLRGRDIYNEQFF. DNA of the CDR3: TGTGCCAGTAGGCCGTTGCGGGGCAGGGACATCTACAATGAGCAGTTCTTC. Full variable domain (rest looked up from reference TRBV19 and TRBJ2-1): DGGITQSPKYLFRKEGQNVTLSCEQNLNHDAMYWYRQDPGQGLRLIYYSQIVNDFQKGDIAEGYSVSREKKESFPLTVTSAQKNPTAFYLCASRPLRGRDIYNEQFFGPGTRLTVL.

This chain joins TRBV5-6 and TRBJ1-4; no reliable D call. Deletions cut 0 bases from V and 5 bases from J, with 14 bases between. This CDR3 has 16 amino acids. Germline CDR1 reads SGHDT; CDR2 reads YYEEEE. In nucleotides, the CDR3 is TGTGCCAGCAGCTTGGGGTTTGGGTCCCTAAATGAAAAACTGTTTTTT. Its protein is CASSLGFGSLNEKLFF.